This T cell receptor (beta chain) comes out of a study of shared clonotypes between healthy human individuals. Study background: Every donor yielded three CD4 naive, three CD4 memory, two CD8 naive and one CD8 memory plate.

The authors ran the assay at deep level. Generated by immunoSEQ multiplex PCR, the TCRdb table keeps only in-frame clones and is missing some. Of about 1 million clones listed, approximately 76% were seen once; the top ten hold approximately 1.5%. CDR1 is MNHNY and CDR2 is SVGAGI in the germline V gene (reference sequence). The CDR3 has 14 amino acids. V lost 2 bases to trimming and J lost 5 bases; unmatched junction nucleotides: 5. A few counts support this clone. The sequence came from a man between 18 and 35 years old in good health. This chain joins TRBV6-6 and TRBJ1-2; 7 bases fit TRBD1. The sample comprised memory CD4+ T cells sorted from blood. The subset here: CD45RA-negative fraction. DNA for the CDR3: TGTGCCAGCAGTTACGAACAGGGGTGGTATGGCTACACCTTC. Amino acids: CASSYEQGWYGYTF.